This passage covers 6 T cell receptor beta chains from one sample sequenced in a study of healthy donors' naive CD4 and CD8 T cells. TCR libraries were built from approximately 0.45 ug of total RNA by linear amplification. MiXCR was run by TCRdb on the reads, yielding one entry per CDR3 protein. The profile shows approximately 200,000 distinct CDR3 sequences, over 60% of them singletons. What was sequenced was naive CD4+ and CD8+ T cells sorted from blood, pooled from several donors. The receptors originated from a pool of human donors in good health; the sample pools cells from several healthy donors.

This clonotype was observed a few times. CDR3 loop: CSVEQENYGYTF. CDR3 in DNA: TGCAGCGTTGAACAGGAGAACTATGGCTACACCTTC. J is TRBJ1-2 and V is TRBV29-1, with D hard to call. V dropped 2 bases and J dropped 2 bases, with 6 bases sitting between them. Germline-derived CDR1 and CDR2 are SQVTM and ANQGSEA. The CDR3 runs 12 residues.

This sequence joins TRBV10-3 and TRBJ2-1; 7 bases agree with TRBD2. V shed 8 bases and J 5 bases; nucleotides not matched to a gene: 6. The CDR3 is made up of 13 amino acids. From germline, CDR1 is ENHRY and CDR2 SYGVKD. CDR3 bases: TGTGCCATCTGGGCTAGCGGAGACAATGAGCAGTTCTTC. This sequence encodes CAIWASGDNEQFF.

The rearrangement uses TRBV6-5 and TRBJ2-7, with D possibly being TRBD1 (7 bases). The CDR3 loop spans 15 amino acids. Germline V gene data show CDR1 as MNHEY and CDR2 as SVGAGI. Trimming stripped 3 bases from V and 4 bases from J, with 16 bases between. DNA for the CDR3: TGTGCCAGCAGTTATACCCCGGAGGGGGCTTACGAGCAGTACTTC. Its protein is CASSYTPEGAYEQYF.

This chain uses TRBV6-1 with TRBJ2-3; D is perhaps TRBD1 (6 bases). V lost 6 bases to trimming and J lost 0 bases, with 10 bases between them. Germline CDR1 and CDR2: MNHNS and SASEGT. The CDR3 runs 14 residues. The CDR3 loop is CASRDRTSTDTQYF. CDR3 nucleotides: TGTGCCAGCAGGGACAGAACTAGCACAGATACGCAGTATTTT.

V usage is TRBV11-2 and J usage is TRBJ2-1, with D possibly TRBD2 on 5 matching bases. The CDR3 sequence is 15 residues long. Germline V gene sequence: CDR1 SGHAT, CDR2 FQNNGV. Between the trimmed V and J ends, which lost 6 bases and 7 bases, there was a span of 19 bases. The CDR3 loop reads CASSVGRRAWNEQFF. The CDR3 region has the DNA TGTGCCAGCAGTGTTGGCCGGCGGGCTTGGAATGAGCAGTTCTTC.

This clonotype was counted a few times. V and J are TRBV6-5 and TRBJ2-2; 10 nucleotides match TRBD2. CDR3 size: 18 residues. V shed 0 bases, J shed 7 bases, and the junction held 11 bases outside the gene matches. CDR1 MNHEY and CDR2 SVGAGI come from the germline V gene. CDR3: CASSYSISGRARGGELFF. The CDR3 DNA reads TGTGCCAGCAGTTACTCGATAAGCGGGAGGGCTAGGGGCGGGGAGCTGTTTTTT.